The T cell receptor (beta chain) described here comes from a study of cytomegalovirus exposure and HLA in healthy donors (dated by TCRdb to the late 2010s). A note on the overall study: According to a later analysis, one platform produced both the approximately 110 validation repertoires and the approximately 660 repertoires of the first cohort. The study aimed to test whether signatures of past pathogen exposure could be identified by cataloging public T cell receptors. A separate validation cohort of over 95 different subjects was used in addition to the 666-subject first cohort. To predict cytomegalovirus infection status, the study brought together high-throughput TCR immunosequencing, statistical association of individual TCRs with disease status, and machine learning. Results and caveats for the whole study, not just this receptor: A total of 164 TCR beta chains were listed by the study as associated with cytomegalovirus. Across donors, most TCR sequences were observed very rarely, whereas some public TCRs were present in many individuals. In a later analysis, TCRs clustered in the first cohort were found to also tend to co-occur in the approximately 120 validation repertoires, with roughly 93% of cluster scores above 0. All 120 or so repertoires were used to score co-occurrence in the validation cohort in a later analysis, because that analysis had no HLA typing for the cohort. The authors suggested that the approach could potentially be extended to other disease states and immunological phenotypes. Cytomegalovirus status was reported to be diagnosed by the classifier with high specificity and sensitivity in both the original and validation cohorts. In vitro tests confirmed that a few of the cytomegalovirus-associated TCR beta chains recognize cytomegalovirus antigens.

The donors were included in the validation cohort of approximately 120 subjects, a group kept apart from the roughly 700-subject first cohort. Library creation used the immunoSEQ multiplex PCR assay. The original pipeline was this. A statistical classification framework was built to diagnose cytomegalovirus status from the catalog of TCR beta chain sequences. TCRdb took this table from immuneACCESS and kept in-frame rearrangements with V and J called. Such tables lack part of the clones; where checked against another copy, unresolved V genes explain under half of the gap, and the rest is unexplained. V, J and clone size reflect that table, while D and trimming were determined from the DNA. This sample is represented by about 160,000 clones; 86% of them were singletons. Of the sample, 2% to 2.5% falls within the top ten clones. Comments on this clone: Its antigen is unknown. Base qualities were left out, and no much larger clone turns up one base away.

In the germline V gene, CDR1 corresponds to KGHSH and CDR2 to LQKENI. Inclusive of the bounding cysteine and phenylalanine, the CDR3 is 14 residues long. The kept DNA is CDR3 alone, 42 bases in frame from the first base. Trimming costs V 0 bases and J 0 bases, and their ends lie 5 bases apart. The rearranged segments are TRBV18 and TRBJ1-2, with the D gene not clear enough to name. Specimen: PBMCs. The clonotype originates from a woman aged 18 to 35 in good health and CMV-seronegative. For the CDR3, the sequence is CASSPPLTNYGYTF. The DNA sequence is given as TGTGCCAGCTCACCACCTTTAACTAACTATGGCTACACCTTC.